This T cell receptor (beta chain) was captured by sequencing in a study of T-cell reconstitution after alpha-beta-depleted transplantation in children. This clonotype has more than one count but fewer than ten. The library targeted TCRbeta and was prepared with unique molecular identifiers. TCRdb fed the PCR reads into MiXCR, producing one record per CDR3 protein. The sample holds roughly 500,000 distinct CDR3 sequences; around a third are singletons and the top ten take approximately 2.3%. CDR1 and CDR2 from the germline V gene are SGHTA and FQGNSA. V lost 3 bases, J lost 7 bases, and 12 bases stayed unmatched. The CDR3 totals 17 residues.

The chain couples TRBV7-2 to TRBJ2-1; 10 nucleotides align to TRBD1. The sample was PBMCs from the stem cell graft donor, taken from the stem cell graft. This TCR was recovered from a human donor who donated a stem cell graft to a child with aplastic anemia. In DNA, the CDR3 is TGTGCCAGCAGCTTGACTTCGACAGGGGGCGGTTGGAATGAGCAGTTCTTC. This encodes CASSLTSTGGGWNEQFF.